These 21 T cell receptor beta chains came from one sample sequenced in a study of blood T cell repertoires in COVID-19. Measured with immunoSEQ multiplex PCR; TCRdb has only the in-frame clones, and not every one. The table shows roughly 260,000 clones, with 86% occurring only once. Sequencing was carried out using PBMCs or T cells enriched from blood (not recorded which). Receptors originate from a woman aged 18-30 years who had recovered from COVID-19.

The chain links TRBV6-1 to TRBJ1-2; D is perhaps TRBD1 (6 bases). The CDR3 consists of 15 residues. Germline CDR1 and CDR2: MNHNS and SASEGT. V lost 6 bases and J lost 7, with 21 bases in between. Here the CDR3 DNA reads TGTGCCAGCAGCCAAGACAGTCAGGGGAAGGGTGGCTACACCTTC. Translated, it gives CASSQDSQGKGGYTF.

The J gene is TRBJ2-5, the V gene TRBV10-3, with 8 bases fitting TRBD1. V lost 5 bases and J lost 2; bases outside the gene matches: 7. This CDR3 comprises 15 residues. Germline V lookup: CDR1 ENHRY, CDR2 SYGVKD. This CDR3 is CAISSLGQAQETQYF. In DNA, the CDR3 is TGTGCCATCAGTAGTTTGGGACAGGCACAAGAGACCCAGTACTTC.

Remarks on this clone: One end of the junction does not line up with germline, which may come from a read error. This chain links TRBV19 with TRBJ2-3; TRBD1 matches at 7 bases. Germline loops: CDR1 LNHDA, CDR2 SQIVND (reference sequence). The CDR3 sequence is 14 residues long. In nucleotides, the CDR3 is TGTGCCAGTAGTAGCCGGGACAGCAGAGATACGCAGTATTTT. Amino acids: CASSSRDSRDTQYF.

Here the CDR3 DNA reads TGTGCCAGCAGCTTCCCCACCGCAGGATCGGGAAACACCATATATTTT. Its protein product is CASSFPTAGSGNTIYF. The chain carries TRBV7-9 and TRBJ1-3; no clear D. The CDR3 loop spans 16 amino acids. V lost 3 bases, J lost 4 bases, and 16 bases lay in between. Germline lookup yields CDR1 SEHNR and CDR2 FQNEAQ (reference sequence). The variable domain in full, completed from reference TRBV7-9 and TRBJ1-3, reads DTGVSQNPRHKITKRGQNVTFRCDPISEHNRLYWYRQTLGQGPEFLTYFQNEAQLEKSRLLSDRFSAERPKGSFSTLEIQRTEQGDSAMYLCASSFPTAGSGNTIYFGEGSWLTVV.

J is TRBJ2-7 and V is TRBV2, with a possible D match to TRBD1 (6 bases). The CDR3 consists of 12 residues. The germline V gene encodes CDR1 SNHLY and CDR2 FYNNEI. Trimming took off 5 bases at V and 3 bases at J, with 8 bases between the two ends. CDR3 DNA: TGTGCCAGCAGTCAGGGGTTCTACGAGCAGTACTTC. It specifies CASSQGFYEQYF.

This chain connects TRBV30 to TRBJ2-5; D possibly corresponds to TRBD2 (5 bases). The germline gives CDR1 GTSNPN, CDR2 SVGIG (reference sequence). Trimming removed 3 bases from V and 2 bases from J, with 13 bases in between. The CDR3 is made up of 14 amino acids. CDR3 nucleotide sequence: TGTGCCTGGAGCCTATCGAGCGGACAAGAGACCCAGTACTTC. This codes for CAWSLSSGQETQYF.

This rearrangement joins TRBV6-2 or TRBV6-3 to TRBJ2-1, with 8 bases that match TRBD2. The CDR3 totals 16 residues. The germline V gene encodes CDR1 MNHEY and CDR2 SVGEGT. The J segment lost 8 bases and the V segment lost 4 bases, leaving 13 bases of the junction unmatched. The CDR3 loop is CASSSEDFTGRDEQFF. The CDR3 DNA sequence: TGTGCCAGCAGTTCCGAGGACTTCACCGGGAGGGATGAGCAGTTCTTC.

The rearrangement joins TRBV11-3 to TRBJ1-1, with D possibly matching TRBD1 (5 bases). Per germline, CDR1 SGHNT and CDR2 YENEEA. The ends were cut back, 5 bases at V and 4 bases at J, with 14 bases in the middle. The CDR3 covers 14 residues. The CDR3 DNA is TGTGCCAGCAGCCCAGGGTATAGCGGCACTGAAGCTTTCTTT. Protein product: CASSPGYSGTEAFF. Together with reference TRBV11-3 and TRBJ1-1, the CDR3 gives the full variable domain: EAGVVQSPRYKIIEKKQPVAFWCNPISGHNTLYWYLQNLGQGPELLIRYENEEAVDDSQLPKDRFSAERLKGVDSTLKIQPAELGDSAVYLCASSPGYSGTEAFFGQGTRLTVV.

The CDR3 DNA follows: TGTGCCAGCAGCAGGGGACTAGCGGGGGTCTCGGAGCAGTTCTTC. Residues: CASSRGLAGVSEQFF. The chain has TRBV6-2 or TRBV6-3 and TRBJ2-1, with 14 bases aligning to TRBD2. J lost 10 bases, V lost 6 bases, and 8 bases had no gene match. The CDR3 has 15 amino acids. Per the germline V gene, CDR1 is MNHEY and CDR2 is SVGEGT.

This clone was seen a single time. This chain uses TRBV3-1 (or the pseudogene TRBV3-2) with TRBJ1-5; D remains unclear. CDR1 LGHDT and CDR2 YNNKEL come from the germline V gene (reference sequence). The CDR3 length is 14 residues. With 2 bases removed from V and 5 bases from J, the gap between germline ends came to 10 bases. The CDR3 reads CASSQRRSDQPQHF. The CDR3, as DNA: TGTGCCAGCAGCCAACGGAGATCGGATCAGCCCCAGCATTTT.

The chain employs TRBV7-3 and TRBJ2-6; 8 bases agree with TRBD2. The junction had 8 bases not matched to a gene; V was cut back by 5 bases and J by 2 bases. The germline CDR1 and CDR2 sequences are SGHTA and FQGTGA. The CDR3 consists of 17 residues. The CDR3 DNA follows: TGTGCCAGCAGCCCACCTCGCGGGGGGCCTGGGGCCAACGTCCTGACTTTC. As protein: CASSPPRGGPGANVLTF.

This rearrangement joins TRBV7-8 to TRBJ1-5; D call uncertain. Germline CDR1 and CDR2: SGHVS and FQNEAQ. The CDR3 consists of 14 residues. The V and J ends lost 3 bases and 0 bases respectively, with 6 bases between them. The CDR3 loop is CASSFRGSNQPQHF. Here the CDR3 DNA reads TGTGCCAGCAGCTTCCGGGGTAGCAATCAGCCCCAGCATTTT.

This rearrangement joins TRBV11-2 to TRBJ1-2; a weak D match, TRBD1 (6 bases). The CDR3 length is 14 residues. Germline loops: CDR1 SGHAT, CDR2 FQNNGV. V was clipped by 3 bases and J by 7 bases, with 15 bases between them. The CDR3, as DNA: TGTGCCAGCAGCTTTAATCCTACAGGGTCTGGCTACACCTTC. Translation: CASSFNPTGSGYTF.

The chain recombines TRBV4-3 with TRBJ2-5, with D perhaps TRBD1 (5 bases). V lost 4 bases to trimming and J lost 4 bases, with 16 bases between them. CDR3 length: 15 amino acids. Germline V gives CDR1 LGHNA, CDR2 YSLEER. The CDR3 bases are TGCGCCAGCAGCCCCTCCACTGGCAGGGTAGAGACCCAGTACTTC. This codes for CASSPSTGRVETQYF.

The gene calls are TRBV5-1 and TRBJ1-2; 7 bases align to TRBD1. Germline CDR1 and CDR2: SGHRS and YFSETQ. There are 14 residues in the CDR3. Trimming removed 4 bases from V and 4 bases from J; junction bases left unmatched: 7. This CDR3 reads CASSPSTGFYGYTF. For the CDR3, the DNA is TGCGCCAGCAGCCCGTCGACAGGGTTCTATGGCTACACCTTC.

This clone has just a few counts. This chain joins TRBV6-5 and TRBJ2-5, with D tentatively TRBD1 (6 bases). The V gene's germline CDR1 is MNHEY and CDR2 SVGAGI. The CDR3 loop spans 15 amino acids. V was shortened by 0 bases and J by 7 bases, with 15 bases between the two germline ends. The CDR3 spells CASSYSNSGAGTQYF. CDR3 DNA: TGTGCCAGCAGTTACTCGAATTCAGGGGCTGGGACCCAGTACTTC.

The table lists this clone with a count of one. The chain couples TRBV18 to TRBJ2-5; TRBD1 matches at 8 bases. From germline, CDR1 is KGHSH and CDR2 LQKENI. With 3 bases clipped from V and 5 bases from J, the junction kept 5 bases outside the gene matches. The CDR3 sequence is 14 residues long. CDR3 nucleotide sequence: TGTGCCAGCTCACCGCCAGGGGGCAGGGAGACCCAGTACTTC. Translation: CASSPPGGRETQYF.

The chain joins TRBV27 to TRBJ2-4; D possibly corresponds to TRBD2 (5 bases). V was cut by 8 bases and J by 8 bases, with 19 bases left in between. The CDR3 consists of 14 residues. The germline V gene has CDR1 MNHEY and CDR2 SMNVEV (reference sequence). The CDR3: CASRRASPGDIQYF. The CDR3 nucleotides are TGTGCCAGCCGCCGAGCTAGCCCGGGTGACATTCAGTACTTC.

The V gene is TRBV18, the J gene TRBJ1-2, with 7 bases identical to TRBD1. Germline V gives CDR1 KGHSH, CDR2 LQKENI. The CDR3 runs 14 residues. Germline trimming cut 3 bases from V and 4 bases from J; bases unmatched to any gene: 5. The CDR3 spells CASSPTGSLYGYTF. For the CDR3, the DNA is TGTGCCAGCTCACCGACAGGGTCACTCTATGGCTACACCTTC.

The rearrangement links TRBV30 to TRBJ1-1; 9 bases map to TRBD1. CDR3 size: 14 residues. CDR1 and CDR2 (germline): GTSNPN, SVGIG (reference sequence). V shed 8 bases, J shed 0 bases, and the junction held 7 bases outside the gene matches. The CDR3 loop reads CAGDRASMNTEAFF. DNA of the CDR3: TGTGCCGGGGACAGGGCCTCTATGAACACTGAAGCTTTCTTT.

The rearrangement joins TRBV7-9 to TRBJ1-4; D remains ambiguous. Looked up from germline, CDR1 is SEHNR and CDR2 is FQNEAQ (reference sequence). This CDR3 is built from 14 residues. Trimming pared 5 bases from V and 4 bases from J, leaving 11 bases between. The CDR3 loop is CASSLRADNEKLFF. As DNA, the CDR3 is TGTGCCAGCAGCCTGAGAGCGGATAATGAAAAACTGTTTTTT. The whole variable domain, remainder taken from reference TRBV7-9 and TRBJ1-4, is DTGVSQNPRHKITKRGQNVTFRCDPISEHNRLYWYRQTLGQGPEFLTYFQNEAQLEKSRLLSDRFSAERPKGSFSTLEIQRTEQGDSAMYLCASSLRADNEKLFFGSGTQLSVL.